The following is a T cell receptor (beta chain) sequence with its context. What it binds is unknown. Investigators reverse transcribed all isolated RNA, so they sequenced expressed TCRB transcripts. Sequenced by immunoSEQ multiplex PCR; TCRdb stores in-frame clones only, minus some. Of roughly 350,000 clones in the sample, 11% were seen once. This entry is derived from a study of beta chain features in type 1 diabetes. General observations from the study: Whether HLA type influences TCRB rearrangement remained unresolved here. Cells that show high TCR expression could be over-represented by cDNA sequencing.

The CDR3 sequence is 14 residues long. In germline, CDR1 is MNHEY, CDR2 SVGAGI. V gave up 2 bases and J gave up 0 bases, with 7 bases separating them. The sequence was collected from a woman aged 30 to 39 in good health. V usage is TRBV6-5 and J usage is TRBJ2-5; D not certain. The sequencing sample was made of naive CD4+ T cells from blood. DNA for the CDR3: TGTGCCAGCAGTTACACAGTGTACCAAGAGACCCAGTACTTC. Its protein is CASSYTVYQETQYF.